This T cell receptor (beta chain) comes out of a study of tumor-infiltrating lymphocytes in oesophageal squamous cell carcinoma. Germline V CDR1 and CDR2: MNHEY, SMNVEV (reference sequence). The length of the CDR3 is 10 residues. V was cut by 2 bases and J by 7 bases, with 3 bases left in between. A single record per CDR3 protein comes from TCRdb applying MiXCR to the PCR reads. The sample yields roughly 20,000 distinct CDR3 sequences, around two fifths seen once. This clonotype has only a few counts. A read error is possible here, since a much larger clone lies one base away. What was sequenced was esophageal tumor tissue. The clonotype comes from a male donor with esophageal squamous cell carcinoma. The rearrangement joins TRBV27 to TRBJ2-7; D unclear. As DNA, the CDR3 is TGTGCCAGCAGTTTAAATGAGCAGTACTTC. Encoded protein: CASSLNEQYF.